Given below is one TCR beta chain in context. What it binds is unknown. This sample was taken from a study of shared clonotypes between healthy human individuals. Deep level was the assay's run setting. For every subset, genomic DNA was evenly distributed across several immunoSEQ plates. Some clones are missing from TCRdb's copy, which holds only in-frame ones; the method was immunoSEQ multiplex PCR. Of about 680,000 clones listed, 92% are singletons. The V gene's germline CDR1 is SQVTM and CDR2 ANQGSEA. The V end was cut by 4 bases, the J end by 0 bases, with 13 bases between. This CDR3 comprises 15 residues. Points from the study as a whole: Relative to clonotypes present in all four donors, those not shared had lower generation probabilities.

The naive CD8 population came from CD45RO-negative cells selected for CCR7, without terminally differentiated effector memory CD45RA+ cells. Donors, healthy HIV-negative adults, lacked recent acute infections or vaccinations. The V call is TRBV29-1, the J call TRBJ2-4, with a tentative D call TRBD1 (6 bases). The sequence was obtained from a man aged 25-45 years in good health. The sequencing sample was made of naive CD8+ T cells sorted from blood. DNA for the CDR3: TGCAGCGTTGTAGCCAGGGGTTCAGCCAAAAACATTCAGTACTTC. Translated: CSVVARGSAKNIQYF.